The following is a T cell receptor beta chain sequence with its context. There is no known antigen for this receptor. Base qualities are not recorded, but no much larger clone differs from it by a single base. Patients with autoimmune disease history or receiving systemic immunosuppression were excluded from the trial. Peripheral blood for TCR sequencing was drawn from every dose cohort at baseline, at cycle 4 day 1 and at cycle 7 day 1. The samples were taken from a phase I, first-in-human, multicenter, open-label dose-escalation trial of ivuxolimab. Adults with locally advanced or metastatic melanoma, renal cell carcinoma, hepatocellular carcinoma or head and neck squamous cell carcinoma were enrolled in the trial. CD4+ and CD8+ T cells were sorted separately from peripheral blood before TCR sequencing. This specimen belongs to a study of OX40 agonist ivuxolimab in advanced cancers. Broadly, across the study: The costimulatory receptor OX40 (CD134) was targeted by ivuxolimab, a fully human IgG2 agonistic monoclonal antibody. Intravenous ivuxolimab was administered to patients every 2 weeks at six dose levels: 0.01, 0.1, 0.3, 1.5, 3 and 10 mg/kg. Among the approximately 54 dose-escalation patients, some 20 had hepatocellular carcinoma, roughly 15 melanoma, 9 renal cell carcinoma and 9 head and neck cancer. In the dose-escalation cohort, approximately 82% of patients were male, and the mean age was around 60 years, with a range of 23 to 79. Three dose-escalation patients achieved partial responses, one with hepatocellular carcinoma and two with cutaneous melanoma. Prior anti-PD-1, anti-PD-L1 or anti-CTLA-4 therapy was permitted, and checkpoint inhibitors had been received by 40% to 50% of dose-escalation patients. Peripheral TCRbeta sequencing aimed to test whether ivuxolimab altered TCR sequence diversity and caused clonal T-cell expansion. The paper describes the monotherapy dose-escalation part (N of about 57 patients) of the phase I trial of ivuxolimab. General findings and caveats noted by the study authors: Antigen specificity was not determined for the clonally expanded peripheral T cells. Low levels of normalized T-cell clonal expansion were also seen in some patients who did not respond. At doses from 0.1 to 3.0 mg/kg, clonal expansion was seen in both CD4+ and CD8+ blood T cells between baseline and week 6. On average, CD8+ T cells showed more expanded clones than CD4+ T cells after ivuxolimab. In the 0.1-3.0 mg/kg groups, partial responders had among the lowest normalized peripheral clonal expansion, particularly in CD8+ T cells.

The CDR3 sequence holds 13 residues, the cysteine and phenylalanine included. The sequence is cut down to CDR3 DNA, 39 bases in frame from base 1. The germline V gene gives CDR1 as MNHEY and CDR2 as SVGAGI. The trim is 4 bases for V and 4 bases for J, with a gap of 10 bases between the germline ends. To sequence the TCRbeta CDR3 region, genomic DNA was isolated from the sorted cells. TCRbeta CDR3 regions were sequenced using the immunoSEQ Assay. TCRdb carries this immuneACCESS record with in-frame sequences only. Its versions omit some clonotypes, under half of them owing to an unresolved V gene in the studies checked, with the rest unexplained. The sample profile shows 30,000 to 35,000 clones; more than 60% of them were found once. About 14% of the sample is in the top ten clones.

The specimen comprised CD4+ or CD8+ T cells sorted from blood, sampled in a trial of the OX40 agonist ivuxolimab. The sequence is built from TRBV6-5 and TRBJ1-1; a confident D gene designation cannot be given. This TCR came from an adult with an advanced solid tumor such as melanoma, head and neck, liver or kidney cancer. The nucleotide sequence reads as follows: TGTGCCAGCAGTTCGGCCGAGTCCACTGAAGCTTTCTTT. It is translated as CASSSAESTEAFF.